This T cell receptor beta chain was obtained from a study of OX40 agonist ivuxolimab in advanced cancers. Method: immunoSEQ multiplex PCR; TCRdb's copy keeps in-frame clones and lacks some. The data contain about 80,000 clones, 80% to 90% of them seen just once; the ten biggest clones take up less than 2%. The sampling schedule covered blood at baseline, cycle 4 day 1, and cycle 7 day 1. Germline CDR1 MNHNY, CDR2 SVGAGI (reference sequence). The CDR3 is 16 residues long. V dropped 6 bases and J dropped 0; count of bases not matched to a gene: 8. The clonotype originates from an adult with an advanced solid tumor such as melanoma, head and neck, liver or kidney cancer. Sequencing used CD4+ or CD8+ T cells sorted from blood, obtained in a trial of the OX40 agonist ivuxolimab. The chain couples TRBV6-6 to TRBJ1-5, with TRBD1 identical over 7 bases. The CDR3: CASSTDRVYSNQPQHF. In DNA, the CDR3 is TGTGCCAGCAGCACTGACAGGGTTTATAGCAATCAGCCCCAGCATTTT.